The 32 T cell receptor beta chains in this list originate from one sample, sequenced in a study of blood T cell repertoires in COVID-19. TCRdb's table, derived via immunoSEQ multiplex PCR, lists solely in-frame clones and lacks some. The table records 200,000 to 250,000 clones, around nine tenths of them present only once. Sequencing was carried out using peripheral blood. These receptors were collected from a man aged 60 to 75 who had recovered from COVID-19.

The chain couples TRBV18 to TRBJ2-7, with D possibly being TRBD1 (6 bases). The V gene's germline CDR1 is KGHSH and CDR2 LQKENI. Deletions cut 4 bases from V and 6 bases from J, with 13 bases between. The CDR3 totals 13 residues. The CDR3 DNA reads TGTGCCAGCTCACACCTAACAGGGCCCGAGCAGTACTTC. This translates into CASSHLTGPEQYF.

The chain uses TRBV6-6 and TRBJ1-6; 8 nucleotides align to TRBD1. J lost 9 bases, V lost 4 bases, and 11 bases had no gene match. Germline V gene sequence: CDR1 MNHNY, CDR2 SVGAGI (reference sequence). The CDR3 covers 16 residues. CDR3 bases: TGTGCCAGCAGTTTAACAGGGGGATTCGTTCGTTCACCCCTCCACTTT. Protein product: CASSLTGGFVRSPLHF.

The V gene is TRBV19, the J gene TRBJ2-5, with 10 nucleotides matching TRBD2. Germline V CDR1 and CDR2: LNHDA, SQIVND (reference sequence). The CDR3 runs 14 residues. The V segment lost 4 bases and the J segment 7 bases; nucleotides outside the gene matches: 6. CDR3 DNA sequence: TGTGCCAGTAGTACTAGCGGGAGTTATGGGACCCAGTACTTC. Encoded protein: CASSTSGSYGTQYF.

This chain uses TRBV9 with TRBJ2-1, with 8 bases matching TRBD2. Trimming at V came to 0 bases and at J to 4 bases, leaving 6 bases not matched to a gene. Looked up from germline, CDR1 is SGDLS and CDR2 is YYNGEE. There are 16 residues in the CDR3. As DNA, the CDR3 is TGTGCCAGCAGCGTAGACAGGCGGGGGGCATACAATGAGCAGTTCTTC. Translated: CASSVDRRGAYNEQFF.

This rearrangement joins TRBV25-1 to TRBJ2-1; D is ambiguous. Germline V lookup: CDR1 MGHDK, CDR2 SYGVNS. The CDR3 contains 14 residues. Trimming pared 0 bases from V and 8 bases from J, leaving 11 bases between. CDR3 sequence: CASSEYSSIDEQFF. The CDR3 nucleotides read TGTGCCAGCAGTGAATATAGTAGCATTGATGAGCAGTTCTTC.

This rearrangement joins TRBV7-9 to TRBJ1-6; 8 bases are a match to TRBD1. The J segment lost 10 bases and the V segment lost 6 bases, leaving 8 bases of the junction unmatched. Per germline, CDR1 SEHNR and CDR2 FQNEAQ (reference sequence). This CDR3 spans 14 amino acids. The CDR3 DNA sequence: TGTGCCAGCAGGAACGGACAGGGTGGATCACCCCTCCACTTT. It is translated as CASRNGQGGSPLHF.

This clone occurred once. The CDR3 nucleotides read TGTGCCAGTCAGGGACTAGCGCGCACCGGGGAGCTGTTTTTT. It yields the protein CASQGLARTGELFF. J is TRBJ2-2 and V is TRBV19, with 10 bases fitting TRBD2. Germline V gives CDR1 LNHDA, CDR2 SQIVND (reference sequence). V lost 8 bases and J lost 4; bases outside the gene matches: 4. The length of the CDR3 is 14 residues.

This clone was observed once. This chain's CDR3 is CSVELQDNQPQHF. The CDR3, as DNA: TGCAGCGTTGAACTACAGGACAATCAGCCCCAGCATTTT. J is TRBJ1-5 and V is TRBV29-1; weak D call: TRBD1 (5 bases). The CDR3 extends over 13 amino acids. Trimming removed 2 bases from V and 3 bases from J, with 8 bases in between. Germline V gene lookup returns CDR1 SQVTM and CDR2 ANQGSEA.

The rearrangement joins TRBV19 to TRBJ2-7; no definite D call. The CDR3 consists of 14 residues. The germline V gene encodes CDR1 LNHDA and CDR2 SQIVND (reference sequence). With 1 base removed from V and 1 base from J, the gap between germline ends came to 8 bases. CDR3 nucleotides: TGTGCCAGTAGTATAGGGTCACTGTCCTACGAGCAGTACTTC. Its protein is CASSIGSLSYEQYF.

This sequence joins TRBV7-9 and TRBJ2-6; D remains unclear. Trimming took off 3 bases at V and 2 bases at J, with 8 bases between the two ends. CDR3 length equals 15 residues. Germline lookup yields CDR1 SEHNR and CDR2 FQNEAQ (reference sequence). The CDR3 nucleotides are TGTGCCAGCAGCTTGGTTGAGACTGGGGCCAACGTCCTGACTTTC. It yields the protein CASSLVETGANVLTF.

This chain joins TRBV4-3 and TRBJ2-7, with 7 positions matching TRBD1. CDR3 length equals 17 residues. Trimming cost V 1 base and J 6 bases; bases outside gene matches: 15. The germline gives CDR1 LGHNA, CDR2 YSLEER. The CDR3 DNA follows: TGCGCCAGCAGCCAAGTGAGTAGGGACAGTAGGGACCGCGAGCAGTACTTC. Translating it yields CASSQVSRDSRDREQYF.

V and J are TRBV2 and TRBJ2-7, with TRBD1 identical over 7 bases. The trim removed 3 bases at V and 2 bases at J, leaving 7 bases unmatched. Germline V CDR1 and CDR2: SNHLY, FYNNEI. The length of the CDR3 is 15 residues. CDR3 nucleotide sequence: TGTGCCAGCAGTGAGAGAACAGGGGATACCTACGAGCAGTACTTC. Translated: CASSERTGDTYEQYF.

This clone has a single count. V is TRBV28 and J is TRBJ1-5; TRBD1 might be the D (5 bases). Germline V lookup: CDR1 MDHEN, CDR2 SYDVKM. Between the trimmed V and J ends, which lost 6 bases and 0 bases, there was a span of 15 bases. The CDR3 sequence is 16 residues long. CDR3 in DNA: TGTGCCAGCAGCCGCCGACAGAGCCTTAGCAATCAGCCCCAGCATTTT. It yields the protein CASSRRQSLSNQPQHF. Full variable domain (outside the CDR3, taken from reference TRBV28 and TRBJ1-5): DVKVTQSSRYLVKRTGEKVFLECVQDMDHENMFWYRQDPGLGLRLIYFSYDVKMKEKGDIPEGYSVSREKKERFSLILESASTNQTSMYLCASSRRQSLSNQPQHFGDGTRLSIL.

The chain has TRBV4-3 and TRBJ2-1, with TRBD2 matching 14 bases. J gave up 8 bases and V 3 bases, and 9 bases lay outside the gene matches. Germline V lookup: CDR1 LGHNA, CDR2 YSLEER. CDR3 length equals 17 residues. As DNA, the CDR3 is TGCGCCAGCAGCCAGGAGATGCCGGGACTAGCGGGAGATGAGCAGTTCTTC. Residues: CASSQEMPGLAGDEQFF.

The V and J genes are TRBV2 and TRBJ2-1, with TRBD1 matching over 10 bases. V shed 5 bases, J shed 7 bases, and the junction held 5 bases outside the gene matches. Looked up from germline, CDR1 is SNHLY and CDR2 is FYNNEI. CDR3 length: 14 residues. The DNA for the CDR3 is TGTGCCAGCAGTCCGGGACAGGGGAGGAATGAGCAGTTCTTC. It yields the protein CASSPGQGRNEQFF.

The rearrangement joins TRBV7-3 to TRBJ2-7; D possibly corresponds to TRBD2 (6 bases). The CDR3 spans 16 residues. Trimming left V 0 bases short and J 6 bases short, with 18 bases between. Germline CDR1 SGHTA, CDR2 FQGTGA. The CDR3 reads CASSLTGTSRLAEQYF. In DNA form, the CDR3 reads TGTGCCAGCAGCTTAACTGGTACTAGCAGGTTGGCCGAGCAGTACTTC.

V and J are TRBV5-4 and TRBJ2-3, with 15 nucleotides matching TRBD2. The CDR3 has 19 amino acids. Germline trimming cut 4 bases from V and 0 bases from J; bases unmatched to any gene: 9. Germline CDR1 reads SGHNT; CDR2 reads YYREEE (reference sequence). This CDR3 reads CASSRGLAGGGASTDTQYF. CDR3 DNA: TGTGCCAGCAGCCGCGGACTAGCGGGAGGGGGTGCTAGCACAGATACGCAGTATTTT.

The V call is TRBV3-1 (or the pseudogene TRBV3-2), the J call TRBJ2-3; 8 bases align to TRBD2. CDR1 LGHDT and CDR2 YNNKEL come from the germline V gene (reference sequence). V was pared by 4 bases and J by 3 bases, with 6 bases of the junction left unmatched. The CDR3 is 15 residues long. The CDR3 protein is CASSRGGGFTDTQYF. In DNA form, the CDR3 reads TGTGCCAGCAGCCGGGGCGGGGGGTTTACAGATACGCAGTATTTT.

The rearrangement joins TRBV12-5 to TRBJ2-2; maybe TRBD2 (5 bases). Germline V gives CDR1 LGHNT, CDR2 FRNRAP. Trimming took 5 bases from V and 3 from J, leaving 22 bases between them. CDR3 length: 18 residues. CDR3 loop: CASGTALRASNYTGELFF. CDR3 in DNA: TGTGCTAGTGGTACCGCGCTGAGGGCTAGCAACTACACCGGGGAGCTGTTTTTT.

The chain uses TRBV7-2 and TRBJ2-1; TRBD2 is a possible D gene (7 bases). V was cut by 5 bases and J by 4 bases, with 18 bases left in between. The CDR3 contains 16 residues. From germline, CDR1 is SGHTA and CDR2 FQGNSA. The CDR3 nucleotides read TGTGCCAGCAGCCAAAGGAAGAGGGGGGGATACAATGAGCAGTTCTTC. Encoded protein: CASSQRKRGGYNEQFF. Complete variable domain (other parts from reference TRBV7-2 and TRBJ2-1): GAGVSQSPSNKVTEKGKDVELRCDPISGHTALYWYRQSLGQGLEFLIYFQGNSAPDKSGLPSDRFSAERTGGSVSTLTIQRTQQEDSAVYLCASSQRKRGGYNEQFFGPGTRLTVL.

V usage is TRBV5-8 and J usage is TRBJ1-1, with 12 bases matching TRBD1. Germline values: CDR1 SGHTS, CDR2 YDEGEE. After removal of 5 bases from V and 5 bases from J, the junction contained 4 bases not matched to a gene. The CDR3 sequence is 14 residues long. The CDR3 region has the DNA TGTGCCAGCAGTCGGGACAGGGGGCGGACTGAAGCTTTCTTT. Translation: CASSRDRGRTEAFF. The full variable domain, rest sourced from reference TRBV5-8 and TRBJ1-1, is EAGVTQSPTHLIKTRGQQATLRCSPISGHTSVYWYQQALGLGLQFLLWYDEGEERNRGNFPPRFSGRQFPNYSSELNVNALELEDSALYLCASSRDRGRTEAFFGQGTRLTVV.

This sequence joins TRBV29-1 and TRBJ2-7, with 8 nucleotides matching TRBD1. This CDR3 is 13 amino acids long. Germline CDR1 SQVTM, CDR2 ANQGSEA. Trimming at V came to 4 bases and at J to 4 bases, leaving 6 bases not matched to a gene. The CDR3 region is CSVAPRGPYEQYF. CDR3 nucleotide sequence: TGCAGCGTTGCACCCAGGGGGCCTTACGAGCAGTACTTC.

The chain uses TRBV3-1 (or the pseudogene TRBV3-2) and TRBJ1-2, with 8 positions matching TRBD1. The germline V gene has CDR1 LGHDT and CDR2 YNNKEL (reference sequence). The trim removed 2 bases at V and 8 bases at J, leaving 10 bases unmatched. This CDR3 contains 15 residues. CDR3 DNA: TGTGCCAGCAGCCAAACCTGGACAGGGATCAGCGGCTACACCTTC. Its protein product is CASSQTWTGISGYTF.

This clone was counted a few times. This sequence joins TRBV5-4 and TRBJ2-7, with TRBD2 matching over 11 bases. The CDR3 runs to 16 residues. The ends lost 4 bases at V and 5 bases at J; junction bases unmatched: 11. CDR1 is SGHNT, CDR2 YYREEE, per germline (reference sequence). The CDR3, as DNA: TGTGCCAGCAGCCCCACTAGCGGGAGTTCAGGCCACGAGCAGTACTTC. Translation gives CASSPTSGSSGHEQYF.

This clone is a singleton in its sample. V is TRBV2 and J is TRBJ1-3, with 7 bases that match TRBD1. Per the germline V gene, CDR1 is SNHLY and CDR2 is FYNNEI. Trimming cost V 5 bases and J 4 bases; bases outside gene matches: 8. The CDR3 extends over 15 amino acids. CDR3 in amino acids: CASSPQGGVGNTIYF. Here the CDR3 DNA reads TGTGCCAGCAGTCCACAAGGGGGCGTCGGAAACACCATATATTTT.

The V gene is TRBV18, the J gene TRBJ1-6; D not certain. Deletions cut 4 bases from V and 8 bases from J, with 9 bases between. Germline CDR1 and CDR2: KGHSH and LQKENI. The CDR3 has 13 amino acids. Here the CDR3 reads CASSRLRDSPLHF. The CDR3 coding sequence is TGTGCCAGCTCACGCCTCCGAGATTCACCCCTCCACTTT.

This rearrangement joins TRBV27 to TRBJ2-3, with 7 bases that match TRBD2. CDR3 length: 15 amino acids. The germline CDR1 and CDR2 sequences are MNHEY and SMNVEV (reference sequence). J was trimmed by 0 bases and V by 6 bases; bases with no gene match: 6. The CDR3 DNA follows: TGTGCCAGCAGCACCTCAGCGGGAAGCACAGATACGCAGTATTTT. Its protein product is CASSTSAGSTDTQYF.

V is TRBV7-3 and J is TRBJ2-2, with 7 bases that match TRBD2. This CDR3 comprises 16 residues. J was trimmed by 4 bases and V by 2 bases; bases with no gene match: 7. Germline V lookup: CDR1 SGHTA, CDR2 FQGTGA. The CDR3 spells CASSLDGTTLTGELFF. The DNA for the CDR3 is TGTGCCAGCAGCTTAGATGGGACTACCCTCACCGGGGAGCTGTTTTTT. The full variable domain, rest sourced from reference TRBV7-3 and TRBJ2-2, is GAGVSQTPSNKVTEKGKYVELRCDPISGHTALYWYRQSLGQGPEFLIYFQGTGAADDSGLPNDRFFAVRPEGSVSTLKIQRTERGDSAVYLCASSLDGTTLTGELFFGEGSRLTVL.

The chain employs TRBV4-2 and TRBJ2-1, with 12 bases that match TRBD2. The CDR3 spans 15 residues. Germline CDR1 LGHNA, CDR2 YNFKEQ. J was trimmed by 6 bases and V by 3 bases; bases with no gene match: 3. The CDR3 reads CASSQGGLAGNEQFF. Here the CDR3 DNA reads TGTGCCAGCAGCCAGGGGGGACTAGCGGGCAATGAGCAGTTCTTC.

The CDR3 here is CASSAYRETEAFF. Here the CDR3 DNA reads TGTGCCAGCTCAGCATACAGGGAGACTGAAGCTTTCTTT. This chain connects TRBV18 to TRBJ1-1; D might be TRBD1 (6 bases). The CDR3 runs 13 residues. The V end was cut by 5 bases, the J end by 5 bases, with 12 bases between. The germline CDR1 and CDR2 sequences are KGHSH and LQKENI.

The J gene is TRBJ1-1, the V gene TRBV7-9; no firm D call. The CDR3 is 14 residues long. V was trimmed by 0 bases and J by 6 bases, leaving 11 bases between them. The germline CDR1 and CDR2 sequences are SEHNR and FQNEAQ (reference sequence). For the CDR3, the DNA is TGTGCCAGCAGCTTAGCCCTACCAACTGCTGAAGCTTTCTTT. Protein sequence: CASSLALPTAEAFF.

This clone was counted once. V and J are TRBV9 and TRBJ2-1; D is ambiguous. The CDR3 is made up of 15 amino acids. V was shortened by 0 bases and J by 1 base, with 8 bases between the two germline ends. Germline V lookup: CDR1 SGDLS, CDR2 YYNGEE. CDR3 sequence reads: CASSVGIGSYNEQFF. The CDR3 nucleotides read TGTGCCAGCAGCGTAGGAATCGGGTCCTACAATGAGCAGTTCTTC. Full variable domain (remainder filled in from reference TRBV9 and TRBJ2-1): DSGVTQTPKHLITATGQRVTLRCSPRSGDLSVYWYQQSLDQGLQFLIQYYNGEERAKGNILERFSAQQFPDLHSELNLSSLELGDSALYFCASSVGIGSYNEQFFGPGTRLTVL.